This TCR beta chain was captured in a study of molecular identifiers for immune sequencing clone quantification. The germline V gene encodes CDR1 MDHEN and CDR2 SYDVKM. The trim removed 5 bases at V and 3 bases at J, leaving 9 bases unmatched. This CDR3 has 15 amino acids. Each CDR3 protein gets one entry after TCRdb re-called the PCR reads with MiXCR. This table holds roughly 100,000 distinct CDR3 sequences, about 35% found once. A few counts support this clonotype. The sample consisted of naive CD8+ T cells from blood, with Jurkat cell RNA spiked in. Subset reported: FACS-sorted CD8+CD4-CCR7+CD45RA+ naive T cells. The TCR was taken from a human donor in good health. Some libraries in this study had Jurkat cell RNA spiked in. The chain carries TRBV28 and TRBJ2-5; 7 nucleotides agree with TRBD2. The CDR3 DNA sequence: TGTGCCAGCAGTCGCACGACCGGGACTAAAGAGACCCAGTACTTC. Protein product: CASSRTTGTKETQYF.